This TCR beta chain was obtained from a study of shared T cell receptors in the human thymus. TCRdb keeps only in-frame clones here, not all; method: immunoSEQ multiplex PCR. The table has under 850,000 clones, approximately 88% seen once. Germline assignment: CDR1 KGHSH and CDR2 LQKENI. The CDR3 runs 15 residues. The V gene lost 3 bases and the J gene lost 0 bases, with 6 bases spanning the gap. A further study also used this sample, focusing on human thymus T cells. That paper states: The people who donated were healthy Finnish babies having corrective surgery for congenital heart defects. Thymus tissue for the work was resected from patients undergoing corrective heart surgery. Thymic and blood repertoires appeared to carry a bias in their V and J gene usage. In unrelated individuals, thymic repertoires overlapped highly, according to related research.

Sequencing used thymocytes. The chain recombines TRBV18 with TRBJ2-6; D unclear. The sequence was obtained from a boy under three years old with a congenital heart defect. The CDR3 sequence is CASSPGSSGANVLTF. The CDR3 nucleotides are TGTGCCAGCTCACCGGGCAGCTCTGGGGCCAACGTCCTGACTTTC.